These T cell receptor beta chains were read from a single sample in a study of cytomegalovirus exposure and HLA in healthy donors. Here immunoSEQ multiplex PCR was the method, and the copy in TCRdb shows in-frame clones only, minus some. The repertoire includes nearly 200,000 clones, 82% of them detected once, and around 0.1% sits in the top ten. Sequencing was done on a sample of PBMCs. These receptors originate from a boy aged 2-9 years in good health and CMV-seronegative. Both conserved end residues are part of each CDR3. D genes are given only for firm matches. The listing skips clone size in some rows; elsewhere it reads once, few, many or a size class.

V gene: TRBV5-1; J gene: TRBJ2-1; clone size: .; D gene: .; CDR3 DNA: TGCGCCAGCAGCCTGGGGGTAGGAGATCAGTTCTTC; CDR3 protein: CASSLGVGDQFF
V gene: TRBV5-1; J gene: TRBJ2-1; clone size: .; D gene: TRBD2; CDR3 DNA: TGCGCCAGCAGGGGACTAGCGGGGTCTAATTACAATGAGCAGTTCTTC; CDR3 protein: CASRGLAGSNYNEQFF
V gene: TRBV7-3; J gene: TRBJ1-1; clone size: once; D gene: .; CDR3 DNA: TGTGCCAGCAGCTCCCGTCTGAACACTGAAGCTTTCTTT; CDR3 protein: CASSSRLNTEAFF
V gene: TRBV5-6; J gene: TRBJ1-2; clone size: .; D gene: .; CDR3 DNA: TGTGCCAGCAGCTTGTTTCAACTTAATTACACCTTC; CDR3 protein: CASSLFQLNYTF
V gene: TRBV10-3; J gene: TRBJ1-6; clone size: .; D gene: .; CDR3 DNA: TGTGCCGGCGGACAGAATTCACCCCTCCACTTT; CDR3 protein: CAGGQNSPLHF
V gene: TRBV10-3; J gene: TRBJ1-2; clone size: .; D gene: .; CDR3 DNA: TGTGCCACCGCCGAGCAAAACTATGGCTACACCTTC; CDR3 protein: CATAEQNYGYTF
V gene: TRBV18; J gene: TRBJ2-7; clone size: .; D gene: TRBD1; CDR3 DNA: TGTGCCAGCTCAACGGGGACAGCCTACGAGCAGTACTTC; CDR3 protein: CASSTGTAYEQYF
V gene: TRBV18; J gene: TRBJ1-2; clone size: few; D gene: TRBD1; CDR3 DNA: TGTGCCAGCTCACTAGGCCCGGGACAGGGGACCTATGGCTACACCTTC; CDR3 protein: CASSLGPGQGTYGYTF
V gene: TRBV7-2; J gene: TRBJ1-2; clone size: .; D gene: .; CDR3 DNA: TGTGCCAGCAGCTCATTCCCCACGGGGTATGGCTACACCTTC; CDR3 protein: CASSSFPTGYGYTF
V gene: TRBV29-1; J gene: TRBJ1-5; clone size: .; D gene: TRBD1; CDR3 DNA: TGCAGCGCCGGGACAGGGGGCCTCAATCAGCCCCAGCATTTT; CDR3 protein: CSAGTGGLNQPQHF
V gene: TRBV6-5; J gene: TRBJ2-1; clone size: .; D gene: .; CDR3 DNA: TGTGCCAGCAGTGCCGGGAACTCCTACAATGAGCAGTTCTTC; CDR3 protein: CASSAGNSYNEQFF
V gene: TRBV7-9; J gene: TRBJ2-4; clone size: .; D gene: TRBD1; CDR3 DNA: TGTGCCAGCAGCTTAGGACAGGGCGAGGCCAAAAACATTCAGTACTTC; CDR3 protein: CASSLGQGEAKNIQYF
V gene: TRBV6-1; J gene: TRBJ2-3; clone size: once; D gene: TRBD2; CDR3 DNA: TGTGCCAGCAGTGAGGCTAGCGGGGATAGAGATACGCAGTATTTT; CDR3 protein: CASSEASGDRDTQYF
V gene: TRBV7-6; J gene: TRBJ2-5; clone size: .; D gene: TRBD2; CDR3 DNA: TGTGCCAGCAGCTTACTCCCGGGACTAGCGGGGGGGCCAGGGGGAGAGACCCAGTACTTC; CDR3 protein: CASSLLPGLAGGPGGETQYF
V gene: TRBV18; J gene: TRBJ1-2; clone size: .; D gene: .; CDR3 DNA: TGTGCCAGCTCACCGGACACCAACCACGCCCGGATTTCTGGCTACACCTTC; CDR3 protein: CASSPDTNHARISGYTF
V gene: TRBV16; J gene: TRBJ1-1; clone size: .; D gene: .; CDR3 DNA: TGTGCCAGCAGCCAATCGGCAGGGGACACTGAAGCTTTCTTT; CDR3 protein: CASSQSAGDTEAFF
V gene: TRBV5-4; J gene: TRBJ2-5; clone size: .; D gene: .; CDR3 DNA: TGTGCCAGCAGCTTGGAGCCCGAAAGAGGAGAGACCCAGTACTTC; CDR3 protein: CASSLEPERGETQYF
V gene: TRBV5-6; J gene: TRBJ2-7; clone size: .; D gene: .; CDR3 DNA: TGTGCCAGCAGCCCACAGACGGTAATAACCTACGAGCAGTACTTC; CDR3 protein: CASSPQTVITYEQYF
V gene: TRBV4-2; J gene: TRBJ2-7; clone size: once; D gene: TRBD1; CDR3 DNA: TGTGCCAGCAGCCAACTCGGGACAGGGAGTGAGCAGTACTTC; CDR3 protein: CASSQLGTGSEQYF
V gene: TRBV9; J gene: TRBJ2-5; clone size: few; D gene: .; CDR3 DNA: TGTGCCAGCAGCGTAGGAATGGAGGAGACCCAGTACTTC; CDR3 protein: CASSVGMEETQYF
V gene: TRBV5-8; J gene: TRBJ2-3; clone size: .; D gene: TRBD1; CDR3 DNA: TGTGCCAGCAGCTTGGCCGCAGGGGGCCTAGATACGCAGTATTTT; CDR3 protein: CASSLAAGGLDTQYF
V gene: TRBV7-3; J gene: TRBJ2-7; clone size: .; D gene: TRBD2; CDR3 DNA: TGTGCCAGCAGCTTACGGGGGGGACCCACCTACGAGCAGTACTTC; CDR3 protein: CASSLRGGPTYEQYF
V gene: TRBV4-1; J gene: TRBJ1-6; clone size: .; D gene: .; CDR3 DNA: TGCGCCAGCAGGCAAACAGGGCCGAATAATTCACCCCTCCACTTT; CDR3 protein: CASRQTGPNNSPLHF